This is a list of T cell receptor beta chains from one sample in a study of siplizumab effects on memory and regulatory T cells. Profiled with immunoSEQ multiplex PCR; TCRdb holds only in-frame clones, not every one. The sample holds roughly 100,000 clones, about 94% seen once. The sequencing input was Tregs sorted from blood. These receptors were obtained from a human donor in good health. The CDR3 runs from the conserved cysteine through the conserved F or W. Fields, in order: D gene, V gene, J gene, clone size, CDR3 DNA, CDR3 protein. The D gene is left open where the match is weak. Size values are once, few and many counts, or a class for expanded clones, and some rows have none.

>-|TRBV20-1|TRBJ1-2|-
TGCAGTGCCAGGGGCTACACCTTC
CSARGYTF
>-|TRBV7-6|TRBJ2-7|-
TGTGCCAGCAGCTTCATGCGGGATTCGGGCGAGCAGTACTTC
CASSFMRDSGEQYF
>-|TRBV29-1|TRBJ1-1|-
TGCAGCGTTGTTCGTGACGCAGTGGACACTGAAGCTTTCTTT
CSVVRDAVDTEAFF
>TRBD1|TRBV11-2|TRBJ2-1|-
TGTGCCAGCAGCTTAGTAGGGGGCGGTTACAATGAGCAGTTCTTC
CASSLVGGGYNEQFF
>TRBD1|TRBV18|TRBJ2-7|-
TGTGCCAGCTCACACAGGGGGAAAAGCTCCTACGAGCAGTACTTC
CASSHRGKSSYEQYF
>TRBD1|TRBV30|TRBJ2-2|once
TGTGCCTGGAGCAGACAGGGGGCGCCCACCGGGGAGCTGTTTTTT
CAWSRQGAPTGELFF
>-|TRBV6-5|TRBJ2-7|-
TGTGCCAGCAGTTACTCGATGAGCTACGAGCAGTACTTC
CASSYSMSYEQYF
>-|TRBV30|TRBJ2-7|-
TGTGCCTGGAGTGGGCAAGCCTACGAGCAGTACTTC
CAWSGQAYEQYF
>-|TRBV19|TRBJ2-7|-
TGTGCCAGTAGTACTAATACTGGCCATGGGTACGAGCAGTACTTC
CASSTNTGHGYEQYF
>-|TRBV10-2|TRBJ1-6|-
TGCGCCAGCAGCCCGCTTGACCCCTATAATTCACCCCTCCACTTT
CASSPLDPYNSPLHF
>TRBD1|TRBV29-1|TRBJ1-3|-
TGCAGCGTACTTGACAGGGGTATAGGAAACACCATATATTTT
CSVLDRGIGNTIYF
>-|TRBV19|TRBJ1-1|-
TGTGCCAGTACCAAAGAGGGACGGATGACCGGTGGAGCTTTCTTT
CASTKEGRMTGGAFF
>TRBD2|TRBV10-3|TRBJ2-3|-
TGTGCCATCAGTAGTCTAGCGGGAGTGGGGACAGATACGCAGTATTTT
CAISSLAGVGTDTQYF
>TRBD1|TRBV5-6|TRBJ1-6|-
TGTGCCAGCAGCTTCAGGGGGACCTATAATTCACCCCTCCACTTT
CASSFRGTYNSPLHF
>TRBD2|TRBV10-3|TRBJ2-3|few
TGTGCCATCAGTGCCCCGGGGGGGCGCTCAGATACGCAGTATTTT
CAISAPGGRSDTQYF
>-|TRBV5-3|TRBJ2-7|-
TGTGCCAGAAGCCCCCCCTACTCCTACGAGCAGTACTTC
CARSPPYSYEQYF
>-|TRBV9|TRBJ2-3|once
TGTGCCAGCAGCCCAGGGTTCCGGACAGATACGCAGTATTTT
CASSPGFRTDTQYF
>TRBD2|TRBV10-2|TRBJ2-7|once
TGCGCCAGCACTCGGGCGGGAGGGTTCGCCTACGAGCAGTACTTC
CASTRAGGFAYEQYF
>-|TRBV12-5|TRBJ2-1|-
TGTGCTAGTGGTTTGGATCCCTCTTCCCACAATGAGCAGTTCTTC
CASGLDPSSHNEQFF
>TRBD1|TRBV12-5|TRBJ2-1|-
TGTGCCAGTTCCGGCCGGGACAGCGACTACAATGAGCAGTTCTTC
CASSGRDSDYNEQFF
>-|TRBV25-1|TRBJ2-1|-
TGTGCCAGCAGCTCCCCCAGGAACCTCTACAATGAGCAGTTCTTC
CASSSPRNLYNEQFF
>-|TRBV6-6|TRBJ1-4|-
TGTGCCAGCAGTTACCCCTGGAGGGGGTCTGTTGAAAAACTGTTTTTT
CASSYPWRGSVEKLFF
>-|TRBV6-1|TRBJ2-7|-
TGTGCCAGCAGTGAAGCCCGCCGGGGGCCGGGGGATTACGAGCAGTACTTC
CASSEARRGPGDYEQYF
>-|TRBV19|TRBJ1-5|-
TGTGCCAGTAGTAAGGAGGGGCTAAATCAGCCCCAGCATTTT
CASSKEGLNQPQHF
>TRBD2|TRBV7-8|TRBJ2-5|-
TGTGCCAGCAGCCTAACCTGGACTAGCCCCAAAGGGACCCAGTACTTC
CASSLTWTSPKGTQYF
>TRBD1|TRBV6-5|TRBJ2-7|-
TGTGCCAGCAGTTTTTCCGGGACAGGGTTCGGCGAGCAGTACTTC
CASSFSGTGFGEQYF
>-|TRBV5-1|TRBJ1-1|-
TGCGCCAGCAGCTTGGTAGGGGCCAACACTGAAGCTTTCTTT
CASSLVGANTEAFF
>-|TRBV5-6|TRBJ2-5|-
TGTGCCAGCCGGATACAAGGGTCCACGGAGACCCAGTACTTC
CASRIQGSTETQYF
>-|TRBV20-1|TRBJ1-1|-
TGCAGTGCTGGCCGGGACTTTGGGGCTTTCTTT
CSAGRDFGAFF
>-|TRBV7-8|TRBJ2-7|-
TGTGCCAGCAGCTTAGGACAGGACGCGCAGTACTTC
CASSLGQDAQYF
>-|TRBV28|TRBJ1-2|-
TGTGCCAGCAGTTACGGTTCCAGTCGCTATGGCTACACCTTC
CASSYGSSRYGYTF
>-|TRBV5-1|TRBJ1-2|-
TGCGCCAGCAGCTTTCAGGGTGACTATGGCTACACCTTC
CASSFQGDYGYTF
>TRBD2|TRBV6-4|TRBJ2-1|-
TGTGCCAGCAGCCAAAGACTAGCGGGGGCCTACAATGAGCAGTTCTTC
CASSQRLAGAYNEQFF
>-|TRBV11-3|TRBJ2-3|-
TGTGCCAGCAGCTTGGCAGGGGGGGATACGCAGTATTTT
CASSLAGGDTQYF
>-|TRBV4-1|TRBJ2-4|-
TGCGCCAGCAGCCAAGATGAGAGGGTAAACATTCAGTACTTC
CASSQDERVNIQYF
>-|TRBV5-4|TRBJ2-5|-
TGTGCCAGCAGCGGGGTGTCGAGAGAGACCCAGTACTTC
CASSGVSRETQYF